The 29 T cell receptor beta chains below all came from one sample that was sequenced in a study of response to subunit inactivated influenza vaccine. MiXCR was run by TCRdb on the RT-PCR reads, yielding one entry per CDR3 protein. The sample has hundreds of thousands of distinct CDR3 sequences; approximately 14% are singletons. The sequences come from PBMCs from blood, collected 11 to 12 days after vaccination. Source of these receptors: a man in his fifties or sixties who received an inactivated influenza vaccine.

A few counts support this clonotype. The rearrangement links TRBV20-1 to TRBJ2-7, with a tentative D call TRBD1 (5 bases). Germline V gene sequence: CDR1 DFQATT, CDR2 SNEGSKA (reference sequence). With 6 bases removed from V and 2 bases from J, the gap between germline ends came to 20 bases. This CDR3 region has 15 residues. The CDR3 DNA reads as TGCAGTGCCCCGCAGGGCGCTTCCCCAACCTACGAGCAGTACTTC. It encodes CSAPQGASPTYEQYF.

J is TRBJ2-7 and V is TRBV21-1; TRBD1 is the table's D call, not checked against the DNA. TRBV21-1 is a known pseudogene. There are 16 residues in the CDR3. CDR3 bases: TGTGCCAGCAGCAAAGCCGCGACAGGGGTTAATTACGAGCAGTACTTC. Amino acids: CASSKAATGVNYEQYF.

The rearrangement joins TRBV11-2 to TRBJ1-1; the D is unclear. This CDR3 is built from 14 residues. Germline CDR1 is SGHAT and CDR2 is FQNNGV. Trimming cost V 2 bases and J 4 bases, with 11 bases left between them. The CDR3 DNA is TGTGCCAGCAGCTTATCGGGTTGGGTCACTGAAGCTTTCTTT. This encodes CASSLSGWVTEAFF.

V usage is TRBV12-3 or TRBV12-4 and J usage is TRBJ2-7, with D possibly TRBD2 on 6 matching bases. V was trimmed by 7 bases and J by 1 base, leaving 20 bases between them. This CDR3 has 16 residues. The CDR3 loop is CASTTSEGNPSYEQYF. The CDR3 DNA sequence: TGTGCCAGCACCACATCGGAGGGAAACCCTTCCTACGAGCAGTACTTC.

The chain recombines TRBV7-8 with TRBJ1-5; 8 bases fit TRBD1. The J segment lost 6 bases and the V segment lost 1 base, leaving 8 bases of the junction unmatched. Germline CDR1 SGHVS, CDR2 FQNEAQ. The CDR3 sequence is 16 residues long. The CDR3 sequence is CASSLGQGMRSQPQHF. The CDR3 bases are TGTGCCAGCAGCTTAGGACAGGGGATGAGAAGTCAGCCCCAGCATTTT. The complete variable domain, with remaining parts taken from reference TRBV7-8 and TRBJ1-5, reads GAGVSQSPRYKVAKRGQDVALRCDPISGHVSLFWYQQALGQGPEFLTYFQNEAQLDKSGLPSDRFFAERPEGSVSTLKIQRTQQEDSAVYLCASSLGQGMRSQPQHFGDGTRLSIL.

The gene calls are TRBV7-8 and TRBJ2-5; 10 bases line up with TRBD1. The CDR3 sequence is 15 residues long. Germline V gives CDR1 SGHVS, CDR2 FQNEAQ. V was clipped by 5 bases and J by 4 bases; unmatched bases: 7. The CDR3 loop reads CASSQWDRGGETQYF. In DNA, the CDR3 is TGTGCCAGCAGCCAGTGGGACAGGGGAGGAGAGACCCAGTACTTC. Combining the CDR3 with reference TRBV7-8 and TRBJ2-5 gives the whole variable domain GAGVSQSPRYKVAKRGQDVALRCDPISGHVSLFWYQQALGQGPEFLTYFQNEAQLDKSGLPSDRFFAERPEGSVSTLKIQRTQQEDSAVYLCASSQWDRGGETQYFGPGTRLLVL.

This chain connects TRBV6-1 to TRBJ2-3; 9 bases align to TRBD2. Trimming removed 5 bases from V and 8 bases from J; junction bases left unmatched: 11. The germline CDR1 and CDR2 sequences are MNHNS and SASEGT. The CDR3 has 15 amino acids. Here the CDR3 reads CASSRGGGASGTQYF. CDR3 nucleotide sequence: TGTGCCAGCAGTCGTGGCGGGGGGGCCTCTGGTACGCAGTATTTT.

A few counts support this clonotype. Here the CDR3 reads CASSLTTVTEAFF. As DNA, the CDR3 is TGTGCCAGCAGCTTAACGACAGTAACTGAAGCTTTCTTT. The V gene is TRBV5-6, the J gene TRBJ1-1; a possible D gene is TRBD1 (5 bases). Germline V gene lookup returns CDR1 SGHDT and CDR2 YYEEEE. This CDR3 has 13 amino acids. V gave up 2 bases and J gave up 5 bases, with 10 bases separating them. Combining the CDR3 with reference TRBV5-6 and TRBJ1-1 gives the whole variable domain DAGVTQSPTHLIKTRGQQVTLRCSPKSGHDTVSWYQQALGQGPQFIFQYYEEEERQRGNFPDRFSGHQFPNYSSELNVNALLLGDSALYLCASSLTTVTEAFFGQGTRLTVV.

For this clonotype: A single base separates this from a much larger clone, so it may be a read error. The V and J genes are TRBV5-1 and TRBJ2-7, with 7 bases matching TRBD1. The germline CDR1 and CDR2 sequences are SGHRS and YFSETQ. The CDR3 has 13 residues. CDR3 protein: CTSSIRQGGEQYF. In DNA form, the CDR3 reads TGCACCAGCAGCATCAGACAGGGCGGCGAGCAGTACTTC. Using reference TRBV5-1 and TRBJ2-7 for the parts outside the CDR3, the full variable domain is KAGVTQTPRYLIKTRGQQVTLSCSPISGHRSVSWYQQTPGQGLQFLFEYFSETQRNKGNFPGRFSGRQFSNSRSEMNVSTLELGDSALYLCTSSIRQGGEQYFGPGTRLTVT.

The chain couples TRBV7-9 to TRBJ2-3; D gene ambiguous. The ends were cut back, 5 bases at V and 0 bases at J, with 15 bases in the middle. This CDR3 is 16 amino acids long. Germline V lookup: CDR1 SEHNR, CDR2 FQNEAQ (reference sequence). Here the CDR3 DNA reads TGTGCCAGCAGCCCCCAAATTTGGAAGAGCACAGATACGCAGTATTTT. It is translated as CASSPQIWKSTDTQYF. Looking up the rest from reference TRBV7-9 and TRBJ2-3 gives the full variable domain: DTGVSQNPRHKITKRGQNVTFRCDPISEHNRLYWYRQTLGQGPEFLTYFQNEAQLEKSRLLSDRFSAERPKGSFSTLEIQRTEQGDSAMYLCASSPQIWKSTDTQYFGPGTRLTVL.

The rearrangement uses TRBV20-1 and TRBJ2-3; the D gene is possibly TRBD2 (7 bases). From germline, CDR1 is DFQATT and CDR2 SNEGSKA (reference sequence). This CDR3 contains 12 residues. V was shortened by 6 bases and J by 5 bases, with 12 bases between the two germline ends. The CDR3 coding sequence is TGCAGTGCGGGGGGGCTTGGAGATACGCAGTATTTT. The encoded protein is CSAGGLGDTQYF.

V gene TRBV5-5 combines with J gene TRBJ2-5; D not certain. Trimming pared 3 bases from V and 7 bases from J, leaving 22 bases between. The CDR3 length is 16 residues. Germline V gene lookup returns CDR1 SGHKS and CDR2 YYEKEE (reference sequence). CDR3 bases: TGTGCCAGCAGCTGGGCGTTGTTGGAATTCTCGGGGACCCAGTACTTC. Encoded protein: CASSWALLEFSGTQYF.

This rearrangement joins TRBV7-2 to TRBJ2-3; 8 positions agree with TRBD2. This CDR3 has 14 amino acids. The V and J ends lost 0 bases and 8 bases, in that order; junction bases with no gene match: 4. Germline V gives CDR1 SGHTA, CDR2 FQGNSA. The CDR3 loop is CASSLAGGAITQYF. As DNA, the CDR3 is TGTGCCAGCAGCTTAGCCGGGGGGGCTATTACGCAGTATTTT.

This clonotype was recorded a few times. This CDR3 reads CASSVEPAGVGEQYF. In nucleotides, the CDR3 is TGTGCCAGCAGCGTAGAGCCAGCGGGAGTGGGGGAGCAGTACTTC. The gene calls are TRBV9 and TRBJ2-7; the match to TRBD2 covers 8 bases. The J segment lost 7 bases and the V segment lost 0 bases, leaving 9 bases of the junction unmatched. The CDR3 has 15 amino acids. Germline V gene data show CDR1 as SGDLS and CDR2 as YYNGEE.

The J gene is TRBJ2-1, the V gene TRBV20-1; D possibly corresponds to TRBD1 (6 bases). CDR3 length: 14 residues. Deletions cut 6 bases from V and 6 bases from J, with 18 bases between. Germline loops: CDR1 DFQATT, CDR2 SNEGSKA (reference sequence). The CDR3 sequence is CSADSAAWGNEQFF. Here the CDR3 DNA reads TGCAGTGCGGACAGTGCCGCTTGGGGCAATGAGCAGTTCTTC.

This clonotype was observed many times. This chain connects TRBV20-1 to TRBJ1-2; D perhaps matches TRBD1 (6 bases). The V and J ends lost 0 bases and 4 bases respectively, with 15 bases between them. The V gene's germline CDR1 is DFQATT and CDR2 SNEGSKA (reference sequence). The length of the CDR3 is 15 residues. CDR3 sequence reads: CSARESGGYAYGYTF. CDR3 DNA: TGCAGTGCTAGAGAATCCGGGGGCTACGCCTATGGCTACACCTTC.

This clonotype was found a few times. The V and J genes are TRBV7-7 and TRBJ2-2; 9 bases line up with TRBD2. CDR1 and CDR2 from the germline V gene are SSHAT and FNYEAQ (reference sequence). The CDR3 is 17 residues long. With 1 base clipped from V and 0 bases from J, the junction kept 3 bases outside the gene matches. CDR3 DNA sequence: TGTGCCAGCAGCTTAGAGCCTAGCGGGACGAACACCGGGGAGCTGTTTTTT. Protein product: CASSLEPSGTNTGELFF.

The rearrangement links TRBV12-3 or TRBV12-4 to TRBJ2-7, with unresolved D. Trimming took off 2 bases at V and 2 bases at J, with 10 bases between the two ends. The CDR3 length is 14 residues. This CDR3 reads CASSLTYGTYEQYF. CDR3 coding DNA: TGTGCCAGCAGTTTAACTTACGGAACCTACGAGCAGTACTTC.

This chain connects TRBV12-3 or TRBV12-4 to TRBJ2-1, with D unclear. V lost 7 bases and J 0 bases, leaving 13 bases between the germline ends. CDR3 length: 15 residues. In DNA, the CDR3 is TGTGCCAGCACCTCCGGAGAGAGCTCCTACAATGAGCAGTTCTTC. Protein: CASTSGESSYNEQFF.

At least ten counts were recorded for this clonotype. This chain links TRBV28 with TRBJ2-3; D unresolved. Trimming removed 5 bases from V and 2 bases from J, with 5 bases in between. Germline V lookup: CDR1 MDHEN, CDR2 SYDVKM. This CDR3 region has 12 residues. The CDR3 loop reads CASSGPTDTQYF. The CDR3 DNA is TGTGCCAGCAGTGGTCCCACAGATACGCAGTATTTT.

This clonotype showed up just a few times. This chain links TRBV5-5 with TRBJ2-7; perhaps TRBD1 as D (5 bases). The CDR3 totals 14 residues. Looked up from germline, CDR1 is SGHKS and CDR2 is YYEKEE (reference sequence). Deletions cut 0 bases from V and 6 bases from J, with 13 bases between. DNA of the CDR3: TGTGCCAGCAGCTTGGAGTTGGCAGGGTCCGAGCAGTACTTC. It codes for CASSLELAGSEQYF.

The V gene is TRBV13, the J gene TRBJ1-1; D is perhaps TRBD1 (6 bases). The length of the CDR3 is 15 residues. V lost 7 bases, J lost 0 bases, and 15 bases lay in between. Germline V gene sequence: CDR1 PRHDT, CDR2 FYEKMQ (reference sequence). The CDR3 is CASTIRGDLNTEAFF. DNA for the CDR3: TGTGCCAGCACCATAAGGGGGGATCTGAACACTGAAGCTTTCTTT.

This clonotype was found a few times. This chain links TRBV4-3 with TRBJ1-6; D perhaps matches TRBD1 (6 bases). The CDR3 is 17 amino acids. The V end was cut by 0 bases, the J end by 11 bases, with 20 bases between. Germline values: CDR1 LGHNA, CDR2 YSLEER. The CDR3, as DNA: TGCGCCAGCAGCCAAGATCTTACCGACAGGAAAGCGCCACCCCTCCACTTT. Translating it yields CASSQDLTDRKAPPLHF.

The chain combines TRBV6-5 with TRBJ2-7; D gene ambiguous. V lost 0 bases to trimming and J lost 3 bases, with 9 bases between them. The germline V gene has CDR1 MNHEY and CDR2 SVGAGI. CDR3 length equals 14 residues. CDR3 sequence reads: CASSYSIGYYEQYF. DNA for the CDR3: TGTGCCAGCAGTTACTCGATAGGATACTACGAGCAGTACTTC.

This clonotype has just a few counts. The CDR3 loop reads CAISKGPGGNTIYF. DNA for the CDR3: TGTGCCATCTCGAAAGGACCCGGTGGGAACACCATATATTTT. This chain connects TRBV10-3 to TRBJ1-3; no clear D. Germline lookup yields CDR1 ENHRY and CDR2 SYGVKD. This CDR3 contains 14 residues. Trimming stripped 8 bases from V and 7 bases from J, with 18 bases between.

This clonotype has a handful of counts. The chain has TRBV18 and TRBJ2-1; 9 bases line up with TRBD2. V shed 2 bases and J 5 bases; nucleotides not matched to a gene: 4. The CDR3 has 15 amino acids. Germline values: CDR1 KGHSH, CDR2 LQKENI. CDR3 in DNA: TGTGCCAGCTCACCAATCAGCGGGGGGAACAATGAGCAGTTCTTC. Encoded protein: CASSPISGGNNEQFF.

This clonotype was seen repeatedly, ten times or more. The chain couples TRBV4-2 to TRBJ2-1; D unresolved. Germline CDR1 and CDR2: LGHNA and YNFKEQ. Trimming took off 0 bases at V and 3 bases at J, with 3 bases between the two ends. The CDR3 is 13 amino acids. In DNA, the CDR3 is TGTGCCAGCAGCCAAGAGGACTACAATGAGCAGTTCTTC. Amino acids: CASSQEDYNEQFF.

J is TRBJ2-1 and V is TRBV20-1, with TRBD2 identical over 8 bases. Germline CDR1 DFQATT, CDR2 SNEGSKA (reference sequence). The CDR3 has 13 residues. Trimming took 6 bases from V and 6 from J; bases not matched to a gene: 7. The CDR3 DNA reads TGCAGTGCCCCAACCGGGACTAGCAATGAGCAGTTCTTC. Translation: CSAPTGTSNEQFF.

This clonotype was seen only a few times. This rearrangement joins TRBV10-3 to TRBJ2-1, with D possibly TRBD2 on 6 matching bases. The CDR3 totals 13 residues. V lost 8 bases, J lost 6 bases, and 14 bases lay in between. CDR1 is ENHRY and CDR2 is SYGVKD in the germline V gene. CDR3 bases: TGTGCCATCCGGACGGGAGACATCAATGAGCAGTTCTTC. Amino acid sequence: CAIRTGDINEQFF.